This record looks at one TCR beta chain sequence and its context. The antigen is not known. These data come from a study of T cells in Graves' hyperthyroidism and ophthalmopathy. Study-wide background: At initial diagnosis, before any treatment had begun, peripheral blood was obtained.

What was amplified from RNA transcripts were TCR beta CDR3 regions. With the HTBI primer set, the TCR CDR3 went through a first round of RT-PCR. TCRdb analysed the multiplex PCR reads with MiXCR anew, one entry per CDR3 protein. The sample includes around 250,000 distinct CDR3 sequences, about 14% of them seen just once. The patients, who ranged from 18 to 65 in age, presented with newly diagnosed hyperthyroidism lasting under 2 months. Fresh peripheral blood, roughly 10 ml of it, supplied the PBMCs. V lost 0 bases to trimming and J lost 4 bases; unmatched junction nucleotides: 1. This CDR3 spans 15 amino acids. CDR1 and CDR2 from the germline V gene are LGHDT and YNNKEL (reference sequence). General observations from the study: Blood shared most expanded thyroid clonotypes above 0.001.

This TCR was recovered from a woman aged 40 to 50 with Graves' hyperthyroidism that later progressed to Graves' ophthalmopathy. The J gene is TRBJ2-2, the V gene TRBV3-1; TRBD2 agrees at 8 bases. Sequences were obtained from blood. This chain's CDR3 is CASSQDGTSTGELFF. CDR3 nucleotides: TGTGCCAGCAGCCAAGACGGGACTAGCACCGGGGAGCTGTTTTTT.